The rows below give T cell receptor beta chains drawn from one sample of a study of blood T cell repertoires in COVID-19. Assay: immunoSEQ multiplex PCR; the TCRdb copy retains only in-frame clones and omits some. The sample includes 380,000 or so clones, 88% of them seen just once. Specimen: PBMCs or T cells enriched from blood (not recorded which). All receptors derive from a woman aged 25 to 39 with acute COVID-19. The CDR3 runs from the conserved cysteine through the conserved F or W. Clone size, where shown, is once, few, many, or a class for clones that have expanded.

size	V	J	CDR3
.	TRBV19	TRBJ2-3	CASSPHLQRGRTDTQYF
once	TRBV6-5	TRBJ2-5	CASRREGLAGETQYF
once	TRBV6-5	TRBJ2-3	CASSYADTDTQYF
.	TRBV5-4	TRBJ1-2	CASSSDSNYGYTF
.	TRBV5-1	TRBJ2-6	CASSQTGAIGANVLTF
.	TRBV18	TRBJ2-7	CASSPPGDRANEQYF
.	TRBV7-9	TRBJ1-6	CASSARDRGSPLHF
.	TRBV19	TRBJ1-2	CASSADRYYGYTF
.	TRBV18	TRBJ1-2	CASSPPQGAGNYGYTF
.	TRBV7-2	TRBJ2-2	CASSLDTGATGELFF
.	TRBV9	TRBJ1-4	CASSQYSGTVIEKLFF
.	TRBV5-1	TRBJ2-1	CASSTQLNEQFF
.	TRBV6-4	TRBJ2-2	CASGNSGTGELFF
.	TRBV12-5	TRBJ2-3	CASGLVSKAGGPDTQYF
.	TRBV7-3	TRBJ2-2	CASSSDGGARELFF
.	TRBV11-3	TRBJ1-3	CASSSDITGNTIYF
.	TRBV6-5	TRBJ1-2	CASSYSLYRGRLGYTF
.	TRBV19	TRBJ1-1	CASSIDLGQNTEAFF
.	TRBV9	TRBJ1-1	CASSVVADTEAFF
.	TRBV3-1/TRBV3-2	TRBJ2-1	CASSQGGSGAYNEQFF
.	TRBV30	TRBJ2-2	CAWSLPGGTGELFF
.	TRBV29-1	TRBJ1-1	CSVESSTGDLNTEAFF
.	TRBV3-1/TRBV3-2	TRBJ1-1	CASSQETNTEAFF
.	TRBV2	TRBJ1-5	CASSGTRSNQPQHF
.	TRBV28	TRBJ1-2	CASHRPVSYGYTF
.	TRBV7-3	TRBJ2-1	CASSPGTTSNEQFF
.	TRBV7-2	TRBJ2-7	CASSSLGGAYEQYF
.	TRBV2	TRBJ1-2	CASSLIRQGSNYGYTF
.	TRBV11-2	TRBJ1-4	CASSLDSEKLFF
.	TRBV30	TRBJ2-7	CAWSRGSTYEQYF